Listed below are T cell receptor beta chains from one sample, sequenced in a study of T-cell reconstitution after alpha-beta-depleted transplantation in children. TCRdb re-called the PCR reads through MiXCR, storing one row per CDR3 protein. This table has under 850,000 distinct CDR3 sequences, over 10% appearing once. Sequenced material: PBMCs, taken before TCRalphabeta/CD19-depleted stem cell transplant. These receptors were taken from a girl aged 2 to 9 with congenital amegakaryocytic thrombocytopenia, due to receive a stem cell transplant. Both conserved end residues are part of each CDR3. The order of the fields is CDR3 length, V gene, CDR3 protein.

len: 13; v_gene: TRBV7-8; CDR3aa: CASSFISQETQYF
len: 13; v_gene: TRBV21-1; CDR3aa: CASNPGTSDEQFF
len: 14; v_gene: TRBV12-3/TRBV12-4; CDR3aa: CASRPTEDIETQYF
len: 14; v_gene: TRBV7-9; CDR3aa: CASGDRLMNTEAFF
len: 13; v_gene: TRBV4-1; CDR3aa: CASSQGDSGEQYF
len: 18; v_gene: TRBV12-3/TRBV12-4; CDR3aa: CASSSYPLTSGGRNEQFF
len: 15; v_gene: TRBV5-5; CDR3aa: CASSLIQGLVQPQHF
len: 15; v_gene: TRBV12-3/TRBV12-4; CDR3aa: CASSRGQKAYNEQFF
len: 19; v_gene: TRBV3-1; CDR3aa: CASCLLSVVLGTRHNEQFF
len: 15; v_gene: TRBV21-1; CDR3aa: CASSKAPGQGTEAFF
len: 15; v_gene: TRBV18; CDR3aa: CASSRLAGGTGELFF
len: 16; v_gene: TRBV5-1; CDR3aa: CASSYGWSDASYEQYF
len: 14; v_gene: TRBV28; CDR3aa: CASLRAGFSYEQYF
len: 20; v_gene: TRBV7-8; CDR3aa: CASSSRGLAGGSSQKNIQYF
len: 12; v_gene: TRBV20-1; CDR3aa: CSARVSGYEQYF
len: 14; v_gene: TRBV5-1; CDR3aa: CASSLLQGQDGYTF
len: 14; v_gene: TRBV27; CDR3aa: CASSSGLVPDTQYF
len: 15; v_gene: TRBV5-1; CDR3aa: CASRGTWGLNYGYTF
len: 15; v_gene: TRBV18; CDR3aa: CASSQMGGGFDEQYF
len: 17; v_gene: TRBV11-2; CDR3aa: CASSLDLLWESPTEAFF
len: 13; v_gene: TRBV9; CDR3aa: CASSVEAGDEQFF
len: 14; v_gene: TRBV5-1; CDR3aa: CASSLDGLAFEQFF
len: 15; v_gene: TRBV10-3; CDR3aa: CAITPTSATSYEQYF
len: 12; v_gene: TRBV20-1; CDR3aa: CSATTGYVEQYF
len: 17; v_gene: TRBV4-1; CDR3aa: CASSQVLEDRGQSGYTF
len: 16; v_gene: TRBV7-3; CDR3aa: CASSLTSGANTDTQYF
len: 11; v_gene: TRBV2; CDR3aa: CASRGAGEQFF
len: 19; v_gene: TRBV11-2; CDR3aa: CASSLGPSRLAGDGHEQFF
len: 16; v_gene: TRBV12-3/TRBV12-4; CDR3aa: CASSFPRSRRGNIQYF
len: 16; v_gene: TRBV7-6; CDR3aa: CASSPLPGRAEDEQFF
len: 13; v_gene: TRBV29-1; CDR3aa: CSVEGLFQETQYF
len: 15; v_gene: TRBV5-5; CDR3aa: CASMSGLEVPDTQYF
len: 13; v_gene: TRBV20-1; CDR3aa: CSARSYSRYEQFF
len: 11; v_gene: TRBV5-1; CDR3aa: CASSSGLEQYF
len: 16; v_gene: TRBV7-6; CDR3aa: CASSFLAGQGDNEQFF
len: 15; v_gene: TRBV20-1; CDR3aa: CSAGIPGPATYEQYF
len: 20; v_gene: TRBV20-1; CDR3aa: CSARDQVFGTGRSGFFEQYF
len: 13; v_gene: TRBV3-1; CDR3aa: CASSRGRGYEQYF
len: 15; v_gene: TRBV20-1; CDR3aa: CSARVRDRAYDEQFF
len: 16; v_gene: TRBV12-3/TRBV12-4; CDR3aa: CASSFWASGYQETQYF
len: 16; v_gene: TRBV5-5; CDR3aa: CASSWALTSGSSEQYF
len: 14; v_gene: TRBV12-3/TRBV12-4; CDR3aa: CASSFASSRDEQYF
len: 15; v_gene: TRBV12-3/TRBV12-4; CDR3aa: CASSFWFDGVGEQFF
len: 12; v_gene: TRBV29-1; CDR3aa: CSALDRSTEAFF
len: 15; v_gene: TRBV6-1; CDR3aa: CASTQGLARTDTQYF
len: 16; v_gene: TRBV5-1; CDR3aa: CASSLSTKHGSEPQYF
len: 16; v_gene: TRBV12-3/TRBV12-4; CDR3aa: CASRNTAISSYNEQFF
len: 11; v_gene: TRBV3-1; CDR3aa: CASSQDHEQYF
len: 14; v_gene: TRBV20-1; CDR3aa: CSARDRARTDTQYF
len: 14; v_gene: TRBV28; CDR3aa: CASSLGNRGQFLYF